The TCR beta chain under discussion was sequenced for a study of blood T cell repertoires in COVID-19. The wider study: COVID-19 samples, acute and convalescent, were from the United States, Italy and Spain.

The CDR3 loop spans 12 amino acids. V dropped 8 bases and J dropped 9 bases, with 14 bases sitting between them. Germline CDR1 is MGHDK and CDR2 is SYGVNS. In the authors' workflow: Reference gene primer amplification gave estimated nucleated cell counts. The protocol was immunoSEQ multiplex PCR, while the TCRdb copy is restricted to in-frame clones and leaves out a portion. That table gives V, J and clone size, and the DNA gave D and trimming. The data contain 250,000 or so clones, 86% of them singletons. This sequence originates from a man aged 40-50 years with active or convalescent COVID-19. Sequencing was done on a sample of peripheral blood. This rearrangement joins TRBV25-1 to TRBJ2-1; a possible D gene is TRBD2 (6 bases). The CDR3 loop reads CASGPGGVEQFF. As DNA, the CDR3 is TGTGCCAGCGGCCCGGGCGGGGTTGAGCAGTTCTTC. The full variable domain, with the rest looked up from reference TRBV25-1 and TRBJ2-1, is EADIYQTPRYLVIGTGKKITLECSQTMGHDKMYWYQQDPGMELHLIHYSYGVNSTEKGDLSSESTVSRIRTEHFPLTLESARPSHTSQYLCASGPGGVEQFFGPGTRLTVL.